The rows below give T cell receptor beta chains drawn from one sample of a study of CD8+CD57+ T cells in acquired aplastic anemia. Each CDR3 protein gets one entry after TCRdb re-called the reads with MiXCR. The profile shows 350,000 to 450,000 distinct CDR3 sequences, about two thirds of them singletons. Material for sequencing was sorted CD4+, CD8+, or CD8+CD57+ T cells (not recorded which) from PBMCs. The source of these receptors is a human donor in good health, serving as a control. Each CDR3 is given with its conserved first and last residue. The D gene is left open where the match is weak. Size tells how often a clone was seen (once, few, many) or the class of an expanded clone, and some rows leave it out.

TGTGCCAGCAGTTTTCTGGGAGGGGCGAACACTGAAGCTTTCTTT | CASSFLGGANTEAFF | NA | TRBV6-1 | NA | TRBJ1-1
TGTGCCAGCAGGGACAAGATACTTAGGACAGGGCCCTGGCATTTT | CASRDKILRTGPWHF | TRBD1 | TRBV2 | once | TRBJ1-5
TGTGCCAGCAGTCCACAGGTAGCGGATTCACCCCTCCACTTT | CASSPQVADSPLHF | NA | TRBV12-3/TRBV12-4 | NA | TRBJ1-6
TGCGCCAGCAGCCACCCACCCGACAGGGAGGCTAATGAAAAACTGTTTTTT | CASSHPPDREANEKLFF | TRBD1 | TRBV5-1 | NA | TRBJ1-4
TGTGCCAGCAGGGTTCAGACGAACACTGAAGCTTTCTTT | CASRVQTNTEAFF | NA | TRBV2 | many | TRBJ1-1
TGTGCCAGCAGTAGACAGGTTTATCAGACACAGCATTTT | CASSRQVYQTQHF | NA | TRBV7-3 | NA | TRBJ1-5
TGTGCCAGCAGTAGGCAGGGACTAATTAATCAGCCCCAGCATTTT | CASSRQGLINQPQHF | NA | TRBV6-1 | many | TRBJ1-5
TGCGCCAGCAGTCCTCCGGGGGGCGAGATTAACTATGGCTACACCTTC | CASSPPGGEINYGYTF | NA | TRBV4-1 | many | TRBJ1-2
TGCGCCAGCAGTGAGGGGGGGGAAGCTTTCTTT | CASSEGGEAFF | NA | TRBV10-1 | NA | TRBJ1-1
TGTGCCAGCAGCTGGGGATTAACGGAAGAGACCCAGGTCCTGACTTTC | CASSWGLTEETQVLTF | NA | TRBV7-2 | NA | TRBJ2-6
TGCAGTGCTAGAGACGGGGGTATCTCCTACGAGCAGTACTTC | CSARDGGISYEQYF | NA | TRBV20-1 | NA | TRBJ2-7
TGCGCCAGCAGCTGGACTGAGGAGGAAGCAACTAATGAAAAACTGTTTTTT | CASSWTEEEATNEKLFF | NA | TRBV5-1 | NA | TRBJ1-4
TGTGCCAGCAGGAGAACAGAAGGGACCGCTTTTTGGTCTGGAAACACCATATATTTT | CASRRTEGTAFWSGNTIYF | NA | TRBV13 | few | TRBJ1-3
TGTGCCAGCAACCCAGTTTTTCTCCTCGACGACCCGTTCTTC | CASNPVFLLDDPFF | NA | TRBV7-2 | NA | TRBJ2-7
TGTGCCAGCGTCGACAAAGAGACCCAGTACTTC | CASVDKETQYF | NA | TRBV7-2 | NA | TRBJ2-5
TGCAGTGCCGGAACGGGGCGGGGGGAGGAGACCCAGTACTTC | CSAGTGRGEETQYF | TRBD2 | TRBV20-1 | NA | TRBJ2-5
TGTGCCAGCAGCCGAGGGGGGTCTACGGCCAACGTCGTGACTTTC | CASSRGGSTANVVTF | NA | TRBV7-2 | NA | TRBJ2-6
TGTGCTAGCAGGTTACAGGGGACTAACTATGGCTACACCTTC | CASRLQGTNYGYTF | TRBD1 | TRBV12-5 | NA | TRBJ1-2
TGTGCCAGCAGACGTCGGGGGGTGGACTACAATGAGCAGTTCTTC | CASRRRGVDYNEQFF | TRBD2 | TRBV3-1 | many | TRBJ2-1
TGTGCCAGCAGTCGGGACCCCAACTATGGCTACACCTTC | CASSRDPNYGYTF | NA | TRBV9 | many | TRBJ1-2
TGTGCCAGCAATAGGGGCAGGACCTACGAGCAGTACTTC | CASNRGRTYEQYF | NA | TRBV6-6 | NA | TRBJ2-7